This T cell receptor beta chain was observed in a study of technical replicates of blood from a few donors. This CDR3 is 15 amino acids long. The junction had 9 bases not matched to a gene; V was cut back by 6 bases and J by 5 bases. Germline CDR1 reads SGHTA; CDR2 reads FQGTGA. The data were produced by immunoSEQ multiplex PCR, yet TCRdb's version contains in-frame clones alone and is incomplete. The top ten hold more than 0.25% of the sample, which has some 74,000 clones, around 97% seen once. Sequenced material: T cells isolated from PBMCs. The receptor comes from a human donor in good health. The chain has TRBV7-3 and TRBJ2-4; 8 positions match TRBD1. CDR3 bases: TGTGCCAGCAGTTATACAGGGGGTTGGGAAAACATTCAGTACTTC. Its protein product is CASSYTGGWENIQYF.